These T cell receptor beta chains were read from a single sample in a study of T cell clonotyping in hematopoietic cell transplantation. Assay used: immunoSEQ multiplex PCR; TCRdb lists only in-frame clones, some missing. This table holds about 6,200 clones, 77% found once. Sequenced here: PBMCs, sampled 100 days after allogeneic stem cell transplant. The receptors stem from a female patient younger than 45 who had an allogeneic stem cell transplant, so the T cells may come from the graft donor. Some clones in this sample may be carry-over from other donors' samples. Each CDR3 is given with its conserved first and last residue. Fields, in order: V gene, D gene, clone size, J gene, CDR3 protein, CDR3 DNA. The D gene is left open where the match is weak. Size tells how often a clone was seen (once, few, many) or the class of an expanded clone, and some rows leave it out.

v_gene: TRBV6-5; d_gene: TRBD2; abundance: .; j_gene: TRBJ2-7; CDR3aa: CASSYDGGSSYEQYF; CDR3nt: TGTGCCAGCAGTTACGACGGGGGGAGCTCCTACGAGCAGTACTTC
v_gene: TRBV6-5; d_gene: TRBD2; abundance: .; j_gene: TRBJ2-1; CDR3aa: CASSQSGKQFF; CDR3nt: TGTGCCAGCAGTCAGAGCGGGAAGCAGTTCTTC
v_gene: TRBV7-2; d_gene: .; abundance: .; j_gene: TRBJ2-3; CDR3aa: CASTEGLATDTQYF; CDR3nt: TGTGCCAGCACCGAGGGACTTGCTACAGATACGCAGTATTTT
v_gene: TRBV9; d_gene: .; abundance: .; j_gene: TRBJ2-2; CDR3aa: CASSVGRNTGELFF; CDR3nt: TGTGCCAGCAGCGTAGGGAGGAACACCGGGGAGCTGTTTTTT
v_gene: TRBV6-5; d_gene: .; abundance: .; j_gene: TRBJ2-7; CDR3aa: CASSYRPSPLGEQYF; CDR3nt: TGTGCCAGCAGTTACCGGCCCTCCCCACTGGGGGAGCAGTACTTC
v_gene: TRBV29-1; d_gene: TRBD1; abundance: .; j_gene: TRBJ2-7; CDR3aa: CSVALGQGKFNYEQYF; CDR3nt: TGCAGCGTTGCGCTTGGACAGGGGAAGTTTAACTACGAGCAGTACTTC
v_gene: TRBV5-6; d_gene: .; abundance: once; j_gene: TRBJ2-4; CDR3aa: CASSSQDSLLLLAKNIQYF; CDR3nt: TGTGCCAGCAGCTCCCAGGACAGCCTCTTATTACTAGCCAAAAACATTCAGTACTTC
v_gene: TRBV13; d_gene: TRBD1; abundance: .; j_gene: TRBJ2-4; CDR3aa: CASSLRDRWGKNIQYF; CDR3nt: TGTGCCAGCAGCTTACGGGACAGATGGGGCAAAAACATTCAGTACTTC
v_gene: TRBV28; d_gene: .; abundance: .; j_gene: TRBJ1-2; CDR3aa: CASSLLGGLGYTF; CDR3nt: TGTGCCAGCAGCCTCTTGGGAGGGCTTGGCTACACCTTC
v_gene: TRBV7-2; d_gene: .; abundance: .; j_gene: TRBJ2-1; CDR3aa: CASSFPTYNEQFF; CDR3nt: TGTGCCAGCAGCTTTCCAACCTACAATGAGCAGTTCTTC
v_gene: TRBV5-1; d_gene: .; abundance: .; j_gene: TRBJ2-5; CDR3aa: CASSFGEGETQYF; CDR3nt: TGCGCCAGCAGCTTTGGAGAGGGGGAGACCCAGTACTTC
v_gene: TRBV5-6; d_gene: .; abundance: .; j_gene: TRBJ1-5; CDR3aa: CASSRRQSNSNQPQHF; CDR3nt: TGTGCCAGCAGCAGACGACAGAGTAATAGCAATCAGCCCCAGCATTTT
v_gene: TRBV7-9; d_gene: .; abundance: .; j_gene: TRBJ2-2; CDR3aa: CASSLNPNTGELFF; CDR3nt: TGTGCCAGCAGCTTAAACCCAAACACCGGGGAGCTGTTTTTT
v_gene: TRBV9; d_gene: .; abundance: .; j_gene: TRBJ1-1; CDR3aa: CASSVGAANTEAFF; CDR3nt: TGTGCCAGCAGCGTAGGGGCGGCGAACACTGAAGCTTTCTTT
v_gene: TRBV6-1; d_gene: TRBD2; abundance: .; j_gene: TRBJ2-3; CDR3aa: CASSGLAGGPDTQYF; CDR3nt: TGTGCCAGCAGTGGACTAGCGGGGGGGCCAGATACGCAGTATTTT
v_gene: TRBV7-2; d_gene: .; abundance: .; j_gene: TRBJ1-1; CDR3aa: CASSLQGRTEAFF; CDR3nt: TGTGCCAGCAGCTTACAGGGGCGGACTGAAGCTTTCTTT